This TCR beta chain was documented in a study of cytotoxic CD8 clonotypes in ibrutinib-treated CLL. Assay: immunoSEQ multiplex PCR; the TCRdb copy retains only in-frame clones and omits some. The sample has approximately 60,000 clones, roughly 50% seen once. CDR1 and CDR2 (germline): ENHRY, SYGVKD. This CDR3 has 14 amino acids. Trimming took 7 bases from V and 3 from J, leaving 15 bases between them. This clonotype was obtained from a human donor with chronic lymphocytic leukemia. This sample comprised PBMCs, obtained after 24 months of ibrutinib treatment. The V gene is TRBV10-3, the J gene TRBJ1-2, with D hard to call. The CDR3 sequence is CAITRVAGDYGYTF. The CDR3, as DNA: TGTGCCATCACCCGAGTGGCAGGCGACTATGGCTACACCTTC.